The rows below give T cell receptor beta chains drawn from one sample of a study of shared clonotypes between healthy human individuals. Sequenced by immunoSEQ multiplex PCR; TCRdb stores in-frame clones only, minus some. In the table there are 2 million to 2.5 million clones, approximately 95% of which are singletons. Sequenced: naive CD4+ T cells sorted from blood. The source of these receptors is a man aged 18 to 29 in good health. Each CDR3 is given with its conserved first and last residue. The D gene is left open where the match is weak. Clone size is stated in some rows and not others, as once, few, many or a class when expanded.

V	J	D	size	CDR3	DNA
TRBV5-1	TRBJ2-3	-	-	CASSTQGTSTDTQYF	TGCGCCAGCAGTACCCAAGGGACTAGCACAGATACGCAGTATTTT
TRBV30	TRBJ1-5	TRBD1	-	CAWSVQGGGGGQPQHF	TGTGCCTGGAGTGTACAGGGGGGAGGGGGAGGTCAGCCCCAGCATTTT
TRBV28	TRBJ1-2	-	-	CASTGGGYGYTF	TGTGCCAGCACCGGAGGGGGGTATGGCTACACCTTC
TRBV30	TRBJ1-3	-	-	CAWSAAGAGNTIYF	TGTGCCTGGAGTGCTGCGGGGGCTGGAAACACCATATATTTT
TRBV10-3	TRBJ2-1	-	-	CAISESANEQFF	TGTGCCATCAGTGAATCTGCCAATGAGCAGTTCTTC
TRBV25-1	TRBJ2-7	TRBD1	few	CASSGSGTGGYEQYF	TGTGCCAGCAGTGGTTCCGGGACAGGGGGCTACGAGCAGTACTTC
TRBV6-5	TRBJ2-1	-	-	CASSNFPGPLGEQFF	TGTGCCAGCAGCAACTTTCCGGGACCTCTCGGGGAGCAGTTCTTC
TRBV29-1	TRBJ2-2	TRBD2	-	CSVEDPQRGGRTGELFF	TGCAGCGTTGAAGATCCCCAGCGGGGGGGCCGCACCGGGGAGCTGTTTTTT
TRBV9	TRBJ1-5	TRBD1	-	CASSVQGASNQPQHF	TGTGCCAGCAGCGTGCAGGGGGCGAGTAATCAGCCCCAGCATTTT
TRBV7-8	TRBJ2-2	-	-	CASSVVFTGELFF	TGTGCCAGCAGCGTAGTATTCACCGGGGAGCTGTTTTTT
TRBV11-2	TRBJ2-2	-	-	CASSPDETTTGELFF	TGTGCCAGCAGCCCGGATGAGACAACGACCGGGGAGCTGTTTTTT
TRBV10-2	TRBJ2-7	TRBD1	once	CASPATGGYEQYF	TGCGCCAGCCCAGCAACAGGGGGTTACGAGCAGTACTTC
TRBV5-1	TRBJ2-5	TRBD2	-	CASSLGASGQETQYF	TGCGCCAGCAGCTTGGGAGCTAGCGGCCAAGAGACCCAGTACTTC
TRBV10-2	TRBJ2-7	-	once	CASNQAASSYEQYF	TGCGCCAGCAACCAAGCGGCGAGCTCCTACGAGCAGTACTTC
TRBV2	TRBJ1-5	-	-	CASSEYSNQPQHF	TGTGCCAGCAGCGAATATAGCAATCAGCCCCAGCATTTT
TRBV6-5	TRBJ2-6	-	-	CAVGLASGANVLTF	TGTGCCGTTGGACTGGCGTCTGGGGCCAACGTCCTGACTTTC
TRBV30	TRBJ2-1	TRBD2	-	CAWTGGRLDEQFF	TGTGCCTGGACGGGCGGGAGGCTGGATGAGCAGTTCTTC
TRBV11-3	TRBJ1-1	TRBD1	-	CASSLGQLNTEAFF	TGTGCCAGCAGCCTGGGACAGTTGAACACTGAAGCTTTCTTT
TRBV27	TRBJ1-2	TRBD1	-	CASSFTGQSIYGYTF	TGTGCCAGCAGTTTCACGGGACAGAGCATCTATGGCTACACCTTC
TRBV4-1	TRBJ2-5	-	-	CASSQLGLLPQETQYF	TGCGCCAGCAGCCAACTGGGACTCCTCCCCCAAGAGACCCAGTACTTC
TRBV28	TRBJ1-6	-	-	CASSLLNSPLHF	TGTGCCAGCAGTTTACTTAATTCACCCCTCCACTTT
TRBV28	TRBJ2-3	-	-	CASSPPGTDTQYF	TGTGCCAGCAGCCCCCCAGGCACAGATACGCAGTATTTT
TRBV18	TRBJ1-1	-	-	CASSQSWDTEAFF	TGTGCCAGCTCTCAGTCTTGGGACACTGAAGCTTTCTTT
TRBV7-2	TRBJ2-1	-	-	CASSSDRGNEQFF	TGTGCCAGCAGCTCCGACAGAGGGAATGAGCAGTTCTTC
TRBV2	TRBJ2-2	TRBD1	-	CASAGGSGTGELFF	TGTGCCAGCGCAGGGGGCTCGGGCACCGGGGAGCTGTTTTTT